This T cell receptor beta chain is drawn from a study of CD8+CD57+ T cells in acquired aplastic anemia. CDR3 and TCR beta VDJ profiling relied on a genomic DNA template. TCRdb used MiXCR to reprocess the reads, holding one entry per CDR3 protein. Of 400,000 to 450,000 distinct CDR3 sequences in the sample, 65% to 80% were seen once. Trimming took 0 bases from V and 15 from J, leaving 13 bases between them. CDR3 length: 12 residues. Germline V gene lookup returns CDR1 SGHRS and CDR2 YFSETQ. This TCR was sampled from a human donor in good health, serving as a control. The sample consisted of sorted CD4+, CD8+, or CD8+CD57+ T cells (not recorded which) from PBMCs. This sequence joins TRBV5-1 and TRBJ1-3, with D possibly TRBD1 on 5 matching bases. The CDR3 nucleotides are TGCGCCAGCAGCTTGGACAGGAACACGCCATATTTT. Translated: CASSLDRNTPYF.